This T cell receptor (beta chain) comes out of a study of CD8 T cells in ankylosing spondylitis. Study-wide points: In synovial fluid and blood from reactive arthritis, some motif variants were previously reported. Ankylosing spondylitis blood seemed to carry a telltale TCR beta motif made of several highly homologous variants. Clones linked to the disease showed a CD8+ phenotype. They occurred at relatively low frequencies in peripheral blood. Within matched ankylosing spondylitis synovial fluid, disease-linked clones were reportedly significantly enriched.

Making use of molecular barcodes, quantitative 5'-RACE generated TCR beta libraries. TCRdb reanalysed the 5' RACE reads using MiXCR and keeps one entry per CDR3 protein. The profile shows hundreds of thousands of distinct CDR3 sequences, approximately 17% of them singletons. CDR3 length equals 16 residues. Germline loops: CDR1 LGHNA, CDR2 YSLEER. Trimming at V came to 0 bases and at J to 0 bases, leaving 3 bases not matched to a gene. In its sample, this clonotype was seen a few times. Antigen specificity is unknown. Sequences were obtained from blood, either unsorted or a sorted T cell fraction (not recorded which). This sequence originates from a male donor with ankylosing spondylitis. This chain uses TRBV4-3 with TRBJ2-7, with 9 bases fitting TRBD1. CDR3 sequence reads: CASSQDAGQGSYEQYF. The CDR3 DNA follows: TGCGCCAGCAGCCAAGACGCGGGACAGGGCTCCTACGAGCAGTACTTC.